This TCR beta chain emerged from a study of blood T cell repertoires in COVID-19. Overall study context: Whether acute or convalescent, the COVID-19 samples came from the United States, Italy and Spain. Sources were T cells, B-cell-depleted T cells, or PBMCs; the material itself was cDNA or gDNA.

CDR1 LGHNT and CDR2 FRNRAP come from the germline V gene. The CDR3 spans 16 residues. J gave up 7 bases and V 0 bases, and 7 bases lay outside the gene matches. In the original analysis: For nucleated cells, counts were estimated from reference gene primer amplification. Method: immunoSEQ multiplex PCR; TCRdb's copy keeps in-frame clones and lacks some. V and J calls and clone size are those listed in that table; D and trimming were worked out from the DNA. The top ten hold roughly 1.6% of the sample, which has 300,000 or so clones, about 84% seen once. This TCR derives from a woman between 45 and 65 years old with acute or convalescent COVID-19. V and J are TRBV12-5 and TRBJ2-1; TRBD2 aligns across 9 bases. The specimen sequenced was peripheral blood. The CDR3 spells CASGLVMREGKNEQFF. The CDR3 nucleotides are TGTGCTAGTGGTTTGGTAATGCGGGAGGGTAAGAATGAGCAGTTCTTC.